Shown below are 3 T cell receptor beta chains from a single sample sequenced in a study of CD8+ T cells in alopecia areata. Patients with alopecia areata provided lesional scalp punch biopsies as well as peripheral blood. Reverse transcription of extracted RNA yielded cDNA, which provided the sequencing template. Sequencing was performed with immunoSEQ multiplex PCR; in TCRdb, only in-frame clones are kept and a portion is missing. Among 12,000 or so clones listed, roughly 55% were seen once. Sequences were obtained from skin. The origin of the receptors is a human donor with alopecia areata.

This chain joins TRBV5-6 and TRBJ2-1; 11 nucleotides line up with TRBD2. Germline values: CDR1 SGHDT, CDR2 YYEEEE. This CDR3 comprises 17 residues. V gave up 0 bases and J gave up 7 bases; unmatched junction bases: 9. CDR3 sequence reads: CASSLERSSGRRNEQFF. The DNA for the CDR3 is TGTGCCAGCAGCTTGGAGCGGTCTAGCGGGAGGAGGAATGAGCAGTTCTTC.

The chain employs TRBV29-1 and TRBJ1-2; 10 bases align to TRBD1. This CDR3 is built from 15 residues. Germline CDR1 reads SQVTM; CDR2 reads ANQGSEA. The J segment lost 7 bases and the V segment lost 4 bases, leaving 12 bases of the junction unmatched. The CDR3 reads CSVVNRDRGGSGYTF. CDR3 nucleotides: TGCAGCGTTGTAAACCGGGACAGGGGAGGTTCTGGCTACACCTTC. The entire variable domain, with the rest obtained from reference TRBV29-1 and TRBJ1-2, is as follows: SAVISQKPSRDICQRGTSLTIQCQVDSQVTMMFWYRQQPGQSLTLIATANQGSEATYESGFVIDKFPISRPNLTFSTLTVSNMSPEDSSIYLCSVVNRDRGGSGYTFGSGTRLTVV.

This clone was observed a few times. The chain is built from TRBV18 and TRBJ1-1; D is unclear. The CDR3 runs to 15 residues. V was cut by 0 bases and J by 2 bases, with 10 bases left in between. Germline values: CDR1 KGHSH, CDR2 LQKENI. In nucleotides, the CDR3 is TGTGCCAGCTCACCACCGGTCGGCTTCAACACTGAAGCTTTCTTT. Protein: CASSPPVGFNTEAFF. The full variable domain, with the rest looked up from reference TRBV18 and TRBJ1-1, is NAGVMQNPRHLVRRRGQEARLRCSPMKGHSHVYWYRQLPEEGLKFMVYLQKENIIDESGMPKERFSAEFPKEGPSILRIQQVVRGDSAAYFCASSPPVGFNTEAFFGQGTRLTVV.